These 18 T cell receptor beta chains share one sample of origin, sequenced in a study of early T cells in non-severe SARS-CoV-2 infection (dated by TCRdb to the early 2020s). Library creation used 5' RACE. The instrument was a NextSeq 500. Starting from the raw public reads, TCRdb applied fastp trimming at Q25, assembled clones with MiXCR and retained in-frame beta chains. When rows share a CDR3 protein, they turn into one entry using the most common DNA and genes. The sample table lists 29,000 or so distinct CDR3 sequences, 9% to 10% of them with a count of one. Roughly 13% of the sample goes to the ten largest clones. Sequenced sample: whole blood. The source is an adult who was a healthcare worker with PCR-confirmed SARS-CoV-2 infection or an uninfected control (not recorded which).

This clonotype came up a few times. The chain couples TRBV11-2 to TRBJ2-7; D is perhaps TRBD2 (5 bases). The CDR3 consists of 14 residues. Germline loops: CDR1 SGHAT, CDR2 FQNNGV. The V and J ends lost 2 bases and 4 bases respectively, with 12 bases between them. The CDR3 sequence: CASSLSGVVYEQYF. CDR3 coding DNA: TGTGCCAGCAGCTTATCCGGGGTTGTTTACGAGCAGTACTTC.

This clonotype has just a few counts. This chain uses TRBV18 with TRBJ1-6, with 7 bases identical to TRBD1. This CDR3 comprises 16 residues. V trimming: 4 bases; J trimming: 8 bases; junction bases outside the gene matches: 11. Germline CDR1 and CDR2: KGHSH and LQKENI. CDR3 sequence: CASSHRDSNLDSPLHF. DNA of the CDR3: TGTGCCAGCTCACACCGGGACAGTAATCTGGATTCACCCCTCCACTTT. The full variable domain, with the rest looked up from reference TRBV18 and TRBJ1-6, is NAGVMQNPRHLVRRRGQEARLRCSPMKGHSHVYWYRQLPEEGLKFMVYLQKENIIDESGMPKERFSAEFPKEGPSILRIQQVVRGDSAAYFCASSHRDSNLDSPLHFGNGTRLTVT.

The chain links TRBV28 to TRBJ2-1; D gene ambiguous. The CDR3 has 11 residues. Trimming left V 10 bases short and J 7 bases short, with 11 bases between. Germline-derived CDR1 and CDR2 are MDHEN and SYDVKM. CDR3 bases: TGTGCCATCCAAAGGGAAAATGAGCAGTTCTTC. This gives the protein CAIQRENEQFF.

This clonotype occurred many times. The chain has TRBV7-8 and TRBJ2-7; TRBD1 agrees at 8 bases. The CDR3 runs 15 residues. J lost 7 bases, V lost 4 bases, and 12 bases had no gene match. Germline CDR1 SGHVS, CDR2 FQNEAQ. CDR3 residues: CASSSDRVGSGEQYF. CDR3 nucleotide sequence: TGTGCCAGCAGCTCGGACAGGGTAGGATCAGGGGAGCAGTACTTC. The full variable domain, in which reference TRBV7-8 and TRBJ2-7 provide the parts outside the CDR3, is GAGVSQSPRYKVAKRGQDVALRCDPISGHVSLFWYQQALGQGPEFLTYFQNEAQLDKSGLPSDRFFAERPEGSVSTLKIQRTQQEDSAVYLCASSSDRVGSGEQYFGPGTRLTVT.

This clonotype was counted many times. The CDR3 region has the DNA TGTGCCAGCAGCGCCAGATTAACGGACGGGCAGTTCTTC. It translates to CASSARLTDGQFF. The chain couples TRBV9 to TRBJ2-1, with no clear D. The CDR3 has 13 amino acids. Trimming shortened V by 3 bases and J by 12 bases, and 16 bases separated the two germline ends. Germline CDR1 and CDR2: SGDLS and YYNGEE.

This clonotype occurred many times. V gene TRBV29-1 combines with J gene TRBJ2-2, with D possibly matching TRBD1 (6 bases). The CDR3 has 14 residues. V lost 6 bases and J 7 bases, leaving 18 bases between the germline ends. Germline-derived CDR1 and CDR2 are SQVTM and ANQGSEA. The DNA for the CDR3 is TGCAGCGTGGACCGGGACACCGGTGGCGGGGAGCTGTTTTTT. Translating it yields CSVDRDTGGGELFF.

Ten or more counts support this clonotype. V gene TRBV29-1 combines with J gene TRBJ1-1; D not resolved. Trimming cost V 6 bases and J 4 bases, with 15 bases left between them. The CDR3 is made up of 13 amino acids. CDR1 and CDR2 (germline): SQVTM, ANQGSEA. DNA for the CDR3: TGCAGCGTGGAGCGCGCTACGGGCACTGAAGCTTTCTTT. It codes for CSVERATGTEAFF.

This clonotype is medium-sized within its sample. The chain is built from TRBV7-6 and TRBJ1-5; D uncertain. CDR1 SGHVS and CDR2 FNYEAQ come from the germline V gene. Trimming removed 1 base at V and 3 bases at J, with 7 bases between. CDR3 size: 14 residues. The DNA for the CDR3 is TGTGCCAGCAGCTTAGAAGGGTTCAATCAGCCCCAGCATTTT. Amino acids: CASSLEGFNQPQHF.

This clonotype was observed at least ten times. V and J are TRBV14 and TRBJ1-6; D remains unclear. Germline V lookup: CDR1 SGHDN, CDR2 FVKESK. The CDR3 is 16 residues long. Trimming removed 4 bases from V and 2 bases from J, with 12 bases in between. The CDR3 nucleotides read TGTGCCAGCAGCCTCGGCGGGTCGGCCTATAATTCACCCCTCCACTTT. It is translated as CASSLGGSAYNSPLHF.

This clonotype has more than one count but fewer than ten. The CDR3 loop is CASSLAGTSGAVSKNIQYF. The CDR3, as DNA: TGTGCCAGCAGCTTGGCGGGGACTAGCGGGGCCGTAAGTAAAAACATTCAGTACTTC. J is TRBJ2-4 and V is TRBV5-5, with 13 bases lining up with TRBD2. CDR1 and CDR2 (germline): SGHKS, YYEKEE (reference sequence). J was trimmed by 4 bases and V by 0 bases; bases with no gene match: 10. The CDR3 sequence is 19 residues long.

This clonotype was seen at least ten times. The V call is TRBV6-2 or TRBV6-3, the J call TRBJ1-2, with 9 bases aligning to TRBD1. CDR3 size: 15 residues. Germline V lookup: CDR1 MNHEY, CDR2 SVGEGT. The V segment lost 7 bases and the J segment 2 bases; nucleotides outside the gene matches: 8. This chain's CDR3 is CASTGQGSFNYGYTF. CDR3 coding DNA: TGTGCCAGCACCGGACAGGGGAGTTTCAACTATGGCTACACCTTC.

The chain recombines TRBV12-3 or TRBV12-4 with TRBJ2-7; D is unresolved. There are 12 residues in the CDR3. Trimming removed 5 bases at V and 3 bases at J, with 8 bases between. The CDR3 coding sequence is TGTGCCAGCAGTCCGCAGGTCTACGAGCAGTACTTC. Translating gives CASSPQVYEQYF.

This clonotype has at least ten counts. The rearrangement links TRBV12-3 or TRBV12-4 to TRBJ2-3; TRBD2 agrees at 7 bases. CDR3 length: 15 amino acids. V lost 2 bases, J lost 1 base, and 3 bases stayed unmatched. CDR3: CASSLSSGGTDTQYF. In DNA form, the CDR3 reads TGTGCCAGCAGTTTATCCAGCGGGGGCACAGATACGCAGTATTTT.

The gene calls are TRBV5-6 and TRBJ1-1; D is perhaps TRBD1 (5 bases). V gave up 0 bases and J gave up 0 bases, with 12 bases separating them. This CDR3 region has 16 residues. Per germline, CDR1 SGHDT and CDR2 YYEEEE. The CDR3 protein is CASSLETGRMNTEAFF. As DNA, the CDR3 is TGTGCCAGCAGCTTGGAAACAGGACGCATGAACACTGAAGCTTTCTTT.

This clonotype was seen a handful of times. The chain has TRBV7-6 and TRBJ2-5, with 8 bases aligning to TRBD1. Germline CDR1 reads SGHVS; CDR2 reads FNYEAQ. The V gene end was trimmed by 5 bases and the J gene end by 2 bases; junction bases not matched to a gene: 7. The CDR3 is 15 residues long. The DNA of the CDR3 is TGTGCCAGCAGCAACCTCCGGGACAGGCAAGAGACCCAGTACTTC. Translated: CASSNLRDRQETQYF.

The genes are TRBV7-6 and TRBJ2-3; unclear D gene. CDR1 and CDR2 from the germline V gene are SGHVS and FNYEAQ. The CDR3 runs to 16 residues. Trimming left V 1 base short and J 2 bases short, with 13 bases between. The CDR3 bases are TGTGCCAGCAGCTTAGAGGCTCCCCCCCACACAGATACGCAGTATTTT. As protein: CASSLEAPPHTDTQYF.

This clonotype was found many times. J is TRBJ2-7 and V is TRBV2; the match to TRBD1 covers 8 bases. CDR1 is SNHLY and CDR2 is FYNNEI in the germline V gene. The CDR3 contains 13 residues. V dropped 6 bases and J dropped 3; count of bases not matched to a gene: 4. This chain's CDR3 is CASRGQGGYEQYF. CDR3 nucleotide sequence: TGTGCCAGCAGAGGACAGGGAGGCTACGAGCAGTACTTC.

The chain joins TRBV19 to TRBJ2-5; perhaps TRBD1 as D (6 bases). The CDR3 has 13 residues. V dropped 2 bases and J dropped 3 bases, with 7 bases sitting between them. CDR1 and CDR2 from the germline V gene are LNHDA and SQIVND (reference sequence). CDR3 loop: CASSITGKETQYF. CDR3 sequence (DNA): TGTGCCAGTAGTATAACAGGGAAAGAGACCCAGTACTTC.